This entry lists 27 T cell receptor beta chains sequenced from one sample in a study of T cell changes during pregnancy in multiple sclerosis. The assay was immunoSEQ multiplex PCR, and TCRdb's table has in-frame clones only and misses some. The data hold more than 40,000 clones, with around 90% observed a single time. The sample here was CD8+ T cells from peripheral blood mononuclear cells, taken after pregnancy. Receptors originate from a female donor with multiple sclerosis, enrolled in a pregnancy study.

The count of this clone is one. The chain combines TRBV7-3 with TRBJ2-2, with D tentatively TRBD2 (6 bases). This CDR3 contains 16 residues. Germline values: CDR1 SGHTA, CDR2 FQGTGA. V lost 5 bases to trimming and J lost 4 bases, with 17 bases between them. CDR3 in DNA: TGTGCCAGCAGCCAAGGGGAGGTTACCTTCACCGGGGAGCTGTTTTTT. Protein: CASSQGEVTFTGELFF.

J is TRBJ2-1 and V is TRBV7-9; a weak D match, TRBD2 (5 bases). The CDR3 totals 14 residues. Trimming stripped 4 bases from V and 7 bases from J, with 14 bases between. Germline assignment: CDR1 SEHNR and CDR2 FQNEAQ (reference sequence). CDR3: CASSYRGSRNEQFF. The CDR3 nucleotides read TGTGCCAGCAGCTATCGTGGGAGTCGAAATGAGCAGTTCTTC.

This clone is deemed medium-sized. V and J are TRBV6-4 and TRBJ2-2; 10 nucleotides agree with TRBD2. V lost 0 bases, J lost 6 bases, and 1 base stayed unmatched. Germline CDR1 reads MRHNA; CDR2 reads SNTAGT. This CDR3 contains 15 residues. The CDR3 nucleotides read TGTGCCAGCAGTGACTCAGCGGGAGGGCCCGGGGAGCTGTTTTTT. As protein: CASSDSAGGPGELFF.

A few counts support this clone. V usage is TRBV7-6 and J usage is TRBJ2-7; 8 nucleotides align to TRBD2. V trimming: 8 bases; J trimming: 7 bases; junction bases outside the gene matches: 10. The CDR3 is made up of 13 amino acids. Germline CDR1 is SGHVS and CDR2 is FNYEAQ. The CDR3 DNA reads as TGTGCCAGCGTTAGCGGGGAAGATTGGGAGCAGTACTTC. Protein sequence: CASVSGEDWEQYF. Full variable domain (missing parts from reference TRBV7-6 and TRBJ2-7): GAGVSQSPRYKVTKRGQDVALRCDPISGHVSLYWYRQALGQGPEFLTYFNYEAQQDKSGLPNDRFSAERPEGSISTLTIQRTEQRDSAMYRCASVSGEDWEQYFGPGTRLTVT.

In its sample, this clone was seen once. J is TRBJ1-2 and V is TRBV5-5; a weak D match, TRBD1 (5 bases). V lost 0 bases, J lost 4 bases, and 10 bases lay in between. The CDR3 length is 14 residues. Germline assignment: CDR1 SGHKS and CDR2 YYEKEE (reference sequence). The CDR3 protein is CASSLVNGGYGYTF. The DNA for the CDR3 is TGTGCCAGCAGCTTGGTAAACGGGGGCTATGGCTACACCTTC.

The gene calls are TRBV14 and TRBJ2-1; 10 nucleotides match TRBD2. CDR1 and CDR2 (germline): SGHDN, FVKESK. The CDR3 contains 15 residues. The trim removed 1 base at V and 6 bases at J, leaving 3 bases unmatched. CDR3 nucleotides: TGTGCCAGCAGCCAAGTAGCGGGGGGAGGCAATGAGCAGTTCTTC. Translated: CASSQVAGGGNEQFF.

V and J are TRBV7-9 and TRBJ1-5; tentatively, D is TRBD1 (5 bases). There are 14 residues in the CDR3. The V gene lost 4 bases and the J gene lost 3 bases, with 10 bases spanning the gap. Germline CDR1 reads SEHNR; CDR2 reads FQNEAQ (reference sequence). This CDR3 is CASSYDSNNQPQHF. CDR3 DNA: TGTGCCAGCAGCTATGACAGTAACAATCAGCCCCAGCATTTT.

This chain connects TRBV13 to TRBJ2-1, with D perhaps TRBD2 (5 bases). This CDR3 contains 17 residues. The V end lost 0 bases, the J end lost 3 bases, and 15 bases lay between the germline ends. Germline CDR1 reads PRHDT; CDR2 reads FYEKMQ (reference sequence). The CDR3 DNA reads TGTGCCAGCAGCTTAGGAGGTCTAGCACAACTCTACAATGAGCAGTTCTTC. It translates to CASSLGGLAQLYNEQFF.

This sequence joins TRBV7-6 and TRBJ2-3, with 9 nucleotides matching TRBD1. The CDR3 extends over 13 amino acids. Germline-derived CDR1 and CDR2 are SGHVS and FNYEAQ. The V and J ends lost 5 bases and 4 bases, in that order; junction bases with no gene match: 1. Written as DNA, the CDR3 is TGTGCCAGCAGCGGGACAGGGTCAGATACGCAGTATTTT. This gives the protein CASSGTGSDTQYF.

The genes are TRBV9 and TRBJ2-7, with 9 bases fitting TRBD1. J was trimmed by 4 bases and V by 0 bases; bases with no gene match: 20. In germline, CDR1 is SGDLS, CDR2 YYNGEE. The CDR3 runs 20 residues. The CDR3 region is CASSVGIGGYLWTGEYEQYF. As DNA, the CDR3 is TGTGCCAGCAGCGTAGGTATCGGTGGGTATTTATGGACAGGGGAATACGAGCAGTACTTC.

The chain is built from TRBV5-6 and TRBJ2-1; tentatively, D is TRBD1 (6 bases). With 4 bases removed from V and 0 bases from J, the gap between germline ends came to 20 bases. The CDR3 runs 18 residues. In germline, CDR1 is SGHDT, CDR2 YYEEEE. The CDR3 DNA reads TGTGCCAGCAGCGTTTACAGGGATTTCCCTAGCTCCTACAATGAGCAGTTCTTC. Its translation is CASSVYRDFPSSYNEQFF.

This rearrangement joins TRBV7-2 to TRBJ1-2, with 7 bases identical to TRBD1. CDR1 is SGHTA, CDR2 FQGNSA, per germline. This CDR3 spans 19 amino acids. The trim removed 2 bases at V and 8 bases at J, leaving 23 bases unmatched. CDR3 region: CASSLHWGQFLFSPTGYTF. CDR3 in DNA: TGTGCCAGCAGCTTACATTGGGGACAGTTTTTATTTTCACCGACAGGCTACACCTTC.

The chain employs TRBV7-6 and TRBJ2-3; 11 bases fit TRBD1. Losses at the gene ends were 2 bases for V and 3 bases for J; bases not matched to a gene: 7. Germline loops: CDR1 SGHVS, CDR2 FNYEAQ. CDR3 length: 17 amino acids. The CDR3 DNA is TGTGCCAGCAGCTTATTCGGACAGGGGGCGGGAACAGATACGCAGTATTTT. This translates into CASSLFGQGAGTDTQYF.

The rearrangement links TRBV5-4 to TRBJ2-7; D unclear. Germline CDR1 is SGHNT and CDR2 is YYREEE (reference sequence). Trimming removed 0 bases at V and 5 bases at J, with 3 bases between. The CDR3 is made up of 11 amino acids. The CDR3 is CASSLANEQYF. DNA of the CDR3: TGTGCCAGCAGCTTGGCCAACGAGCAGTACTTC.

The genes are TRBV18 and TRBJ2-1; 11 positions agree with TRBD2. Germline V gives CDR1 KGHSH, CDR2 LQKENI. The CDR3 totals 17 residues. Trimming removed 2 bases from V and 3 bases from J; junction bases left unmatched: 6. The CDR3 is CASSPVTSGVYYNEQFF. CDR3 in DNA: TGTGCCAGCTCACCAGTGACTAGCGGGGTATACTACAATGAGCAGTTCTTC.

The chain joins TRBV6-5 to TRBJ1-3; TRBD1 is a possible D gene (5 bases). Germline-derived CDR1 and CDR2 are MNHEY and SVGAGI. The germline V and J ends were trimmed by 0 bases and 1 base, with 10 bases remaining between them. This CDR3 comprises 16 residues. The CDR3: CASSYSPAGSGNTIYF. The CDR3 bases are TGTGCCAGCAGTTACTCCCCGGCAGGGTCTGGAAACACCATATATTTT.

This chain links TRBV5-4 with TRBJ2-1; weak D call: TRBD1 (5 bases). Trimming removed 5 bases from V and 8 bases from J, with 8 bases in between. The CDR3 has 11 residues. The germline V gene encodes CDR1 SGHNT and CDR2 YYREEE (reference sequence). The CDR3 region is CASRAGYEQFF. CDR3 in DNA: TGTGCCAGCAGGGCAGGGTATGAGCAGTTCTTC. Full variable domain (outside the CDR3, taken from reference TRBV5-4 and TRBJ2-1): ETGVTQSPTHLIKTRGQQVTLRCSSQSGHNTVSWYQQALGQGPQFIFQYYREEENGRGNFPPRFSGLQFPNYSSELNVNALELDDSALYLCASRAGYEQFFGPGTRLTVL.

This clone has a handful of counts. The rearrangement joins TRBV6-4 to TRBJ2-1, with 10 bases fitting TRBD2. This CDR3 has 15 residues. J lost 6 bases, V lost 5 bases, and 7 bases had no gene match. Germline assignment: CDR1 MRHNA and CDR2 SNTAGT. The CDR3, as DNA: TGTGCCAGCAGTACGTCTAGCGGGAGCGGCAATGAGCAGTTCTTC. It specifies CASSTSSGSGNEQFF.

The chain is built from TRBV7-3 and TRBJ1-2; possibly TRBD1 for D (5 bases). The length of the CDR3 is 13 residues. Trimming removed 6 bases from V and 6 bases from J, with 14 bases in between. The V gene's germline CDR1 is SGHTA and CDR2 FQGTGA. CDR3 residues: CASSFGGVDGYTF. The DNA for the CDR3 is TGTGCCAGCAGTTTCGGGGGGGTGGATGGCTACACCTTC.

This clone was picked up one time. V gene TRBV6-1 combines with J gene TRBJ1-2; no clear D. Trimming pared 4 bases from V and 4 bases from J, leaving 10 bases between. There are 13 residues in the CDR3. Germline CDR1 MNHNS, CDR2 SASEGT. The CDR3 loop reads CASSGRVSYGYTF. The DNA for the CDR3 is TGTGCCAGCAGTGGGAGAGTGTCCTATGGCTACACCTTC.

The chain has TRBV10-2 and TRBJ1-2; D may be TRBD1 (6 bases). The CDR3 covers 15 residues. Germline V CDR1 and CDR2: WSHSY, SAAADI. The V gene lost 4 bases and the J gene lost 3 bases, with 15 bases spanning the gap. CDR3 in DNA: TGCGCCAGCAGTGGACAGGTTTCATTAGACTATGGCTACACCTTC. Residues: CASSGQVSLDYGYTF.

This clone was detected once. The genes are TRBV5-4 and TRBJ2-5, with D unresolved. This CDR3 has 12 amino acids. CDR1 is SGHNT, CDR2 YYREEE, per germline (reference sequence). The V end was cut by 6 bases, the J end by 4 bases, with 10 bases between. The CDR3 nucleotides read TGTGCCAGCACCATTTACGGAGAGACCCAGTACTTC. Translated: CASTIYGETQYF. Together with reference TRBV5-4 and TRBJ2-5, the CDR3 gives the full variable domain: ETGVTQSPTHLIKTRGQQVTLRCSSQSGHNTVSWYQQALGQGPQFIFQYYREEENGRGNFPPRFSGLQFPNYSSELNVNALELDDSALYLCASTIYGETQYFGPGTRLLVL.

This clone was counted only a few times. The J gene is TRBJ2-7, the V gene TRBV19; no clear D. The CDR3 is 15 amino acids. The V gene lost 4 bases and the J gene lost 0 bases, with 13 bases spanning the gap. The V gene's germline CDR1 is LNHDA and CDR2 SQIVND (reference sequence). The CDR3 sequence: CASSTRPGNSYEQYF. The CDR3 DNA reads as TGTGCCAGTAGTACGCGCCCAGGCAACTCCTACGAGCAGTACTTC.

V is TRBV7-3 and J is TRBJ2-7; D unresolved. Trimming removed 2 bases from V and 2 bases from J, with 13 bases in between. The CDR3 covers 15 residues. Germline CDR1 is SGHTA and CDR2 is FQGTGA. The CDR3 sequence: CASSLSPGQPYEQYF. CDR3 coding DNA: TGTGCCAGCAGCTTATCACCGGGTCAGCCCTACGAGCAGTACTTC.

The rearrangement links TRBV27 to TRBJ2-7; possibly TRBD1 for D (6 bases). V was shortened by 3 bases and J by 6 bases, with 18 bases between the two germline ends. Germline CDR1 and CDR2: MNHEY and SMNVEV (reference sequence). The CDR3 loop spans 15 amino acids. The CDR3 bases are TGTGCCAGCAGTTTCAGGGGTCCCCCAGACAGCGAGCAGTACTTC. It yields the protein CASSFRGPPDSEQYF.

The chain joins TRBV10-1 to TRBJ2-3; 7 nucleotides match TRBD1. Losses at the gene ends were 8 bases for V and 2 bases for J; bases not matched to a gene: 7. CDR3 length: 14 residues. Germline loops: CDR1 WNHNN, CDR2 SYGVQD (reference sequence). CDR3 bases: TGCGCCAGCCGAGGGACAGATTACACAGATACGCAGTATTTT. Its translation: CASRGTDYTDTQYF.

The rearrangement uses TRBV7-9 and TRBJ2-2; 15 bases align to TRBD2. V was pared by 5 bases and J by 3 bases, with 4 bases of the junction left unmatched. The CDR3 length is 17 residues. Germline assignment: CDR1 SEHNR and CDR2 FQNEAQ (reference sequence). The chain's CDR3 is CASSQGLAGGYTGELFF. As DNA, the CDR3 is TGTGCCAGCAGCCAGGGACTAGCGGGGGGCTACACCGGGGAGCTGTTTTTT.